This T cell receptor beta chain was captured in a study of shared T cell receptors in the human thymus. Data came from immunoSEQ multiplex PCR; TCRdb stores just in-frame clones and leaves some out. The table records 600,000 or so clones, 80% to 90% of them present only once. The germline V gene has CDR1 LGHNA and CDR2 YSLEER. The V and J ends lost 1 base and 0 bases, in that order; junction bases with no gene match: 13. The CDR3 covers 20 residues. These data were also reused for a study on human thymus T cells. That source reports: Healthy Finnish infants undergoing corrective surgery for congenital heart defects were the donors. It was from resections taken during corrective heart surgery that the thymus tissue came. In unrelated individuals, thymic repertoires overlapped highly, according to related research.

Sequenced input: thymocytes. This rearrangement joins TRBV4-3 to TRBJ2-3, with TRBD2 identical over 10 bases. The receptor's source is a boy under two years old with a congenital heart defect. CDR3 region: CASSQGSASGGPTSTDTQYF. The CDR3 DNA reads as TGCGCCAGCAGCCAAGGTTCGGCTAGCGGGGGCCCTACCAGCACAGATACGCAGTATTTT.